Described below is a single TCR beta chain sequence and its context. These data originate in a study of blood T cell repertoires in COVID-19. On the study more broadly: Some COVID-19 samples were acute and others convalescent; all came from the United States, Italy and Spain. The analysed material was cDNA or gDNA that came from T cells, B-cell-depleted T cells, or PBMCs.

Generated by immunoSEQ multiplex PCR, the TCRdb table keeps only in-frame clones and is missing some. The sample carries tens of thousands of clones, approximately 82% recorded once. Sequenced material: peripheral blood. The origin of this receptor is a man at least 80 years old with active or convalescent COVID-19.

CDR3: CASSVRLTYSDQPQHF. CDR3 bases: TGTGCCAGCAGTGTGAGACTTACTTACTCCGATCAGCCCCAGCATTTT. V usage is TRBV2 and J usage is TRBJ1-5, with D hard to call. The V end was cut by 4 bases, the J end by 5 bases, with 18 bases between. Germline V lookup: CDR1 SNHLY, CDR2 FYNNEI. CDR3 length: 16 residues.